The present T cell receptor (beta chain) was sequenced within a study of identical twins. In TCRdb, the 5' RACE reads were re-called with MiXCR into one record per CDR3 protein. The data contain approximately 210,000 distinct CDR3 sequences, under 8.5% of them singletons. Findings of the study overall: Cross-sectional statistics underpinned the conclusions; the same donors were not followed.

As regards this clonotype: Its target is unknown.

The CDR3 contains 12 residues. V was shortened by 6 bases and J by 9 bases, with 15 bases between the two germline ends. Germline CDR1 reads DFQATT; CDR2 reads SNEGSKA (reference sequence). This same sample was also taken into another study, of T cells expressing NK-cell markers. From that study: Of the CD8+ T cell pool in several donors, roughly 1.0-8% was accounted for by dominant NKG2C+ clonotypes. A few donors' CD3+CD56-NKG2C+ cells were dominated by the same clonotypes.

The sample taken for sequencing was CD8+ T cells sorted from blood. The TCR comes from a woman aged 18-29 years in good health. V gene TRBV20-1 combines with J gene TRBJ2-1, with D hard to call. The CDR3 DNA sequence: TGCAGTGCCCCCCTGCGGACCACTGAGCAGTTCTTC. This sequence encodes CSAPLRTTEQFF.